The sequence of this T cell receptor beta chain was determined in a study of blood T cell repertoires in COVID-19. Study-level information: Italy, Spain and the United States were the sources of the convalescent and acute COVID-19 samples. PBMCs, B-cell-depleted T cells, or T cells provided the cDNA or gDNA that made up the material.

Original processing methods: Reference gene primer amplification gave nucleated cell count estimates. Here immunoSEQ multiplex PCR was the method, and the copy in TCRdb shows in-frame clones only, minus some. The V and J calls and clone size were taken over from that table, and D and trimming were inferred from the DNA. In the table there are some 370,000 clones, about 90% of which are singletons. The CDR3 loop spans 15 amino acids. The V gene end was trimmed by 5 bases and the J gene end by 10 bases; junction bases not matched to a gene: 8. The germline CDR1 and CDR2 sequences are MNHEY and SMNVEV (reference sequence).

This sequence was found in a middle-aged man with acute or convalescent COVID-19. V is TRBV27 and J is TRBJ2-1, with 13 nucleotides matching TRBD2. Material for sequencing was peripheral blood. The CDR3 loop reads CASSVTSGGVPEQFF. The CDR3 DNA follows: TGTGCCAGCAGTGTAACTAGCGGGGGGGTCCCAGAGCAGTTCTTC.